What follows describes a single TCR beta chain. This sample was taken from a study of shared clonotypes between healthy human individuals. Study at large: The donor group consisted of a couple of women and three men, aged 18 to 49.

The material for each subset, its genomic DNA, was split evenly across several immunoSEQ plates. The method was immunoSEQ multiplex PCR; TCRdb's version includes in-frame clones alone and lacks a portion of them. The sample has roughly 1,500,000 clones; approximately 98% are singletons. The CDR3 extends over 17 amino acids. Germline V lookup: CDR1 KGHSH, CDR2 LQKENI. Trimming shortened V by 3 bases and J by 5 bases, and 22 bases separated the two germline ends. This sequence joins TRBV18 and TRBJ1-1, with D tentatively TRBD1 (5 bases). The receptor comes from a man younger than 45 in good health. Sequenced material: naive CD4+ T cells sorted from blood. Subset of the sample: CD45RA+ positively selected. The CDR3 DNA reads TGTGCCAGCTCACCGGTCGCCTCGGACATCCGGCGGACTGAAGCTTTCTTT. Its protein is CASSPVASDIRRTEAFF.